A selection of T cell receptor beta chains follows, all from one sample in a study of blood T cell repertoires in COVID-19. This table comes from immunoSEQ multiplex PCR, and its TCRdb copy is limited to in-frame clones, with some not included. The sample lists some 390,000 clones; approximately 90% were seen once. The sample was PBMCs or T cells enriched from blood (not recorded which). These receptor sequences come from a man in his thirties or forties who had recovered from COVID-19. Each CDR3 is given with its conserved first and last residue. A D gene is named only where the DNA matches it firmly. Clone size is given for some rows only: seen once, a few or many times, or a class if the clone is expanded.

V gene	D gene	clone size	J gene	CDR3 DNA	CDR3 protein
TRBV7-6	TRBD1	-	TRBJ1-1	TGTGCCAGCAGCTTAACTTACAAGCGACAGGGGAACACTGAAGCTTTCTTT	CASSLTYKRQGNTEAFF
TRBV19	-	-	TRBJ2-1	TGTGCCAGTAGTGTGCGGGACCTCGAGCAGTTCTTC	CASSVRDLEQFF
TRBV28	TRBD1	-	TRBJ1-1	TGTGCCAGCAGTTCACCTCAGGGGGTTGAAGCTTTCTTT	CASSSPQGVEAFF
TRBV7-2	TRBD1	-	TRBJ1-2	TGTGCCAGCAGCTTCACCTTCGGGACAGGGAATGGCTACACCTTC	CASSFTFGTGNGYTF
TRBV5-1	TRBD1	-	TRBJ1-1	TGCGCCAGCAGCTTTTCCCCTCAGGGGGTAGAAACTGAAGCTTTCTTT	CASSFSPQGVETEAFF
TRBV28	-	-	TRBJ2-2	TGTGCCAGCACTGAGCGGACCCTAAGGGGGGAGCTGTTTTTT	CASTERTLRGELFF
TRBV10-3	TRBD2	-	TRBJ2-1	TGTGCCATCAGTGAGTCTTTGACTAGCGTCTACAATGAGCAGTTCTTC	CAISESLTSVYNEQFF
TRBV10-3	-	-	TRBJ1-5	TGTGCCATCAGTGATCAGGGGAGCAATCAGCCCCAGCATTTT	CAISDQGSNQPQHF
TRBV19	TRBD1	-	TRBJ2-3	TGTGCCAGTAGCACAGGGGGCGGACTCCTGGGGGCAGATACGCAGTATTTT	CASSTGGGLLGADTQYF
TRBV7-8	-	-	TRBJ2-7	TGTGCCAGCAGCCAGCAGGGCAGGGAGCAGTACTTC	CASSQQGREQYF
TRBV11-2	TRBD1	-	TRBJ1-2	TGTGCCAGCAGCAAAAACACAGGGGGCCAAGGCTACACCTTC	CASSKNTGGQGYTF
TRBV6-2/TRBV6-3	TRBD2	-	TRBJ2-7	TGTGCCAGCAGTCCAATAGCGGGAGGAGCCTACGAGCAGTACTTC	CASSPIAGGAYEQYF
TRBV6-5	TRBD1	-	TRBJ1-5	TGTGCCAGCACCCCGGGACAGGGATACAATCAGCCCCAGCATTTT	CASTPGQGYNQPQHF
TRBV28	TRBD1	-	TRBJ1-5	TGTGCCAGCAGTAATACAGGGGAAGGGCAGCCCCAGCATTTT	CASSNTGEGQPQHF
TRBV6-5	-	-	TRBJ1-1	TGTGCCAGCAGTTACTCGCGGGGGGGAATGACTGAAGCTTTCTTT	CASSYSRGGMTEAFF
TRBV19	TRBD1	-	TRBJ2-5	TGTGCCAGTAGTATAGATGGGGACAGGGGGAAGACCCAGTACTTC	CASSIDGDRGKTQYF
TRBV7-2	TRBD2	-	TRBJ2-7	TGTGCCAGCAGCTTAGAAAGGGGACTAGCGGAACCCTCCTACGAGCAGTACTTC	CASSLERGLAEPSYEQYF
TRBV6-5	-	-	TRBJ1-1	TGTGCCAGCAGTTACCGTCCTTCACAACGGGCTGAAGCTTTCTTT	CASSYRPSQRAEAFF
TRBV18	-	-	TRBJ1-5	TGTGCCAGCTCACCAGCGGGACGGAGCAATCAGCCCCAGCATTTT	CASSPAGRSNQPQHF
TRBV10-2	TRBD1	-	TRBJ1-2	TGCGCCAGCAGGCGGGGACAGGGGAACTATGGCTACACCTTC	CASRRGQGNYGYTF
TRBV5-1	TRBD1	-	TRBJ2-1	TGCGCCAGCAGCTTGGTTGCGGACAGGGGGTCGAGAGAGCAGTTCTTC	CASSLVADRGSREQFF
TRBV18	TRBD1	-	TRBJ2-2	TGTGCCAGCTCACCGGGACAGGGATTCACCGGGGAGCTGTTTTTT	CASSPGQGFTGELFF
TRBV27	TRBD1	few	TRBJ1-5	TGTGCCAGCAGTTCAGGGACAGGGGGTCTGCCCCAGCATTTT	CASSSGTGGLPQHF
TRBV27	-	once	TRBJ2-2	TGTGCCAGCAGTCCGATGGAGGGAGGGGGAACCGGGGAGCTGTTTTTT	CASSPMEGGGTGELFF
TRBV24-1	TRBD1	-	TRBJ1-2	TGTGCCACCAGTGATTCCGGGACAGCGAGTTTCTATGGCTACACCTTC	CATSDSGTASFYGYTF
TRBV10-3	-	once	TRBJ1-1	TGTGCCATCAGTGATAAAAGAGACACTGAAGCTTTCTTT	CAISDKRDTEAFF
TRBV19	-	-	TRBJ2-1	TGTGCCAGTAGTATAGACGAAGACAGGAATGAGCAGTTCTTC	CASSIDEDRNEQFF
TRBV11-2	-	-	TRBJ2-1	TGTGCCAGCAGGGTTGTGCGTGAGCAGTTCTTC	CASRVVREQFF
TRBV19	-	-	TRBJ2-4	TGTGCCAGTAGTCAGTCGGGGGGCGGGTTGAACTTC	CASSQSGGGLNF
TRBV6-5	TRBD1	-	TRBJ1-1	TGTGCCAGCAGCTGGGACAGCTCTAGACCAGAAGCTTTCTTT	CASSWDSSRPEAFF
TRBV19	TRBD1	-	TRBJ2-1	TGTGCCAGTAGTTTCACTCCGGGACAGCGATACAATGAGCAGTTCTTC	CASSFTPGQRYNEQFF